The 17 T cell receptor beta chains below all came from one sample that was sequenced in a study of T cells after yellow fever vaccination. From the 5' RACE reads, TCRdb called clonotypes with MiXCR, one entry per CDR3 protein. The profile shows roughly 300,000 distinct CDR3 sequences, approximately 8% of them singletons. Sample: PBMCs, taken around 45 days after the first yellow fever vaccination. The receptors stem from a man aged 18 to 30 who received the YFV17D yellow fever vaccine.

This clonotype has only a few counts. The V call is TRBV7-3, the J call TRBJ2-1; 13 nucleotides line up with TRBD2. Per germline, CDR1 SGHTA and CDR2 FQGTGA. Trimming removed 5 bases from V and 9 bases from J; junction bases left unmatched: 10. The CDR3 runs 16 residues. The CDR3 DNA reads as TGTGCCAGCAGCCCGACTAGCGGGGGGTATGGAGGTGAGCAGTTCTTC. Amino acids: CASSPTSGGYGGEQFF.

The V gene is TRBV20-1, the J gene TRBJ1-1, with D tentatively TRBD1 (6 bases). This CDR3 spans 14 amino acids. The ends were cut back, 0 bases at V and 6 bases at J, with 14 bases in the middle. The germline V gene has CDR1 DFQATT and CDR2 SNEGSKA (reference sequence). The CDR3 DNA reads as TGCAGTGCTAGAGACGCAGGAGGGGGTCCTGAAGCTTTCTTT. It codes for CSARDAGGGPEAFF.

The sample holds a few counts of this clonotype. The rearrangement uses TRBV2 and TRBJ1-3, with D hard to call. The CDR3 covers 15 residues. Germline loops: CDR1 SNHLY, CDR2 FYNNEI. V was cut by 8 bases and J by 0 bases, with 14 bases left in between. The CDR3 loop is CASASMGSSGNTIYF. The CDR3 region has the DNA TGTGCCAGCGCCTCAATGGGCTCCTCTGGAAACACCATATATTTT.

This clonotype came up many times. The V call is TRBV4-2, the J call TRBJ2-5, with 10 bases lining up with TRBD1. This CDR3 region has 16 residues. Germline-derived CDR1 and CDR2 are LGHNA and YNFKEQ. The ends lost 1 base at V and 0 bases at J; junction bases unmatched: 2. CDR3 bases: TGTGCCAGCAGCCAAGGGACAGGGGGTGACCAAGAGACCCAGTACTTC. Its translation: CASSQGTGGDQETQYF.

The chain links TRBV23-1 to TRBJ2-7, with 7 bases that match TRBD1. TRBV23-1 is an ORF for which the function is uncertain. Trimming cost V 5 bases and J 0 bases; bases outside gene matches: 1. This CDR3 is built from 13 residues. CDR3 nucleotide sequence: TGCGCCAGCAGTAACAGGGGCTCCTACGAGCAGTACTTC. Its translation is CASSNRGSYEQYF.

This clonotype was seen more than once but under ten times. The chain couples TRBV6-5 to TRBJ1-1; D not certain. Germline loops: CDR1 MNHEY, CDR2 SVGAGI. The CDR3 runs 15 residues. V was pared by 4 bases and J by 1 base, with 13 bases between. In DNA form, the CDR3 reads TGTGCCAGCAGTTCTGGTCCGTCTGGGAACACTGAAGCTTTCTTT. Protein: CASSSGPSGNTEAFF.

The V call is TRBV7-2, the J call TRBJ2-3, with D possibly matching TRBD2 (6 bases). The CDR3 is 14 residues long. Germline CDR1 SGHTA, CDR2 FQGNSA. Trimming took 6 bases from V and 3 from J, leaving 13 bases between them. The CDR3, as DNA: TGTGCCAGCAGTCCCGAAGGGAGGACAGATACGCAGTATTTT. It is translated as CASSPEGRTDTQYF.

As to this clonotype: A single base separates this from a much larger clone, so it may be a read error. The chain has TRBV12-3 or TRBV12-4 and TRBJ2-5, with 9 bases matching TRBD1. The CDR3 totals 14 residues. V lost 9 bases to trimming and J lost 9 bases; unmatched junction nucleotides: 14. The CDR3 DNA sequence: TGTGCCAGAAGTGGACCGGGACAGGGAGGTTCCCAGTACTTC. Its translation: CARSGPGQGGSQYF.

In its sample, this clonotype was seen a few times. The V call is TRBV3-1, the J call TRBJ2-1; 8 bases are shared with TRBD2. The CDR3 loop spans 16 amino acids. The V gene's germline CDR1 is LGHDT and CDR2 YNNKEL (reference sequence). V dropped 1 base and J dropped 8; count of bases not matched to a gene: 10. The CDR3 reads CASSQVGGTRVHEQFF. CDR3 coding DNA: TGTGCCAGCAGCCAAGTGGGGGGGACTAGAGTACATGAGCAGTTCTTC.

This clonotype has more than one count but fewer than ten. The V gene is TRBV7-3, the J gene TRBJ2-2; D is perhaps TRBD1 or TRBD2 (6 bases each). In germline, CDR1 is SGHTA, CDR2 FQGTGA. V lost 5 bases and J lost 5, with 18 bases in between. CDR3 length: 16 residues. This chain's CDR3 is CASSQIPGAGTGELFF. The CDR3 coding sequence is TGTGCCAGCAGCCAAATCCCGGGGGCCGGGACCGGGGAGCTGTTTTTT.

This chain joins TRBV12-3 or TRBV12-4 and TRBJ1-5; D is ambiguous. The V end was cut by 4 bases, the J end by 1 base, with 8 bases between. The CDR3 spans 14 residues. The CDR3 DNA reads TGTGCCAGCAGTTCTTGGCGGAGCAATCAGCCCCAGCATTTT. It yields the protein CASSSWRSNQPQHF.

The rearrangement uses TRBV20-1 and TRBJ1-5; D not certain. This CDR3 contains 14 residues. In germline, CDR1 is DFQATT, CDR2 SNEGSKA (reference sequence). Trimming left V 3 bases short and J 0 bases short, with 9 bases between. The CDR3 bases are TGCAGTGCTAGGACGGCATATAGCAATCAGCCCCAGCATTTT. It translates to CSARTAYSNQPQHF.

For this clonotype: This CDR3 fails to terminate in the conserved phenylalanine or tryptophan, so it likely reflects a read error. This sequence joins TRBV6-2 or TRBV6-3 and TRBJ2-7; D call uncertain. The CDR3 sequence is 15 residues long. V dropped 5 bases and J dropped 4 bases, with 18 bases sitting between them. CDR1 is MNHEY, CDR2 SVGEGT, per germline. Here the CDR3 DNA reads TGTGCCAGCAGTAGGGTCACACTCGGGCAGTACGAGCAGTACCTC. It is translated as CASSRVTLGQYEQYL.

This clonotype was counted ten times or more. This chain links TRBV7-2 with TRBJ1-2; TRBD1 agrees at 9 bases. Trimming removed 4 bases from V and 8 bases from J; junction bases left unmatched: 11. The CDR3 is 15 residues long. Per the germline V gene, CDR1 is SGHTA and CDR2 is FQGNSA. Here the CDR3 reads CASSWPPGQGRGYTF. CDR3 nucleotides: TGTGCCAGCAGCTGGCCGCCGGGACAGGGCCGCGGCTACACCTTC.

The table lists this clonotype with a few counts. V usage is TRBV7-2 and J usage is TRBJ2-5; D is unclear. The V end lost 0 bases, the J end lost 4 bases, and 9 bases lay between the germline ends. The length of the CDR3 is 14 residues. CDR1 and CDR2 (germline): SGHTA, FQGNSA. CDR3 amino acids: CASSLAPRGETQYF. The CDR3 nucleotides read TGTGCCAGCAGCTTAGCCCCCAGAGGAGAGACCCAGTACTTC. The complete variable domain, with remaining parts taken from reference TRBV7-2 and TRBJ2-5, reads GAGVSQSPSNKVTEKGKDVELRCDPISGHTALYWYRQSLGQGLEFLIYFQGNSAPDKSGLPSDRFSAERTGGSVSTLTIQRTQQEDSAVYLCASSLAPRGETQYFGPGTRLLVL.

This clonotype has a count of ten or more. The rearrangement uses TRBV25-1 and TRBJ2-1, with a possible D match to TRBD2 (5 bases). V was cut by 2 bases and J by 6 bases, with 11 bases left in between. Per the germline V gene, CDR1 is MGHDK and CDR2 is SYGVNS. The CDR3 contains 14 residues. The CDR3 DNA sequence: TGTGCCAGCAGTGAAGCGGCTAGCCGCAATGAGCAGTTCTTC. Encoded protein: CASSEAASRNEQFF. The whole variable domain, remainder taken from reference TRBV25-1 and TRBJ2-1, is EADIYQTPRYLVIGTGKKITLECSQTMGHDKMYWYQQDPGMELHLIHYSYGVNSTEKGDLSSESTVSRIRTEHFPLTLESARPSHTSQYLCASSEAASRNEQFFGPGTRLTVL.

This sequence joins TRBV20-1 and TRBJ1-1, with D tentatively TRBD1 (5 bases). V was shortened by 8 bases and J by 4 bases, with 17 bases between the two germline ends. This CDR3 has 13 residues. The germline V gene has CDR1 DFQATT and CDR2 SNEGSKA (reference sequence). The CDR3 loop is CSTPGGPFTEAFF. CDR3 sequence (DNA): TGCAGTACCCCGGGGGGACCCTTCACTGAAGCTTTCTTT.